The 14 T cell receptor beta chains listed next were all sequenced from one sample in a study of spatial heterogeneity in lung cancer. Overall study findings and caveats: How many expanded intratumoral alpha and beta TCRs were present tracked the tumor mutation count, which was a count of nonsynonymous mutations.

From the 5' RACE reads, TCRdb called clonotypes with MiXCR, one entry per CDR3 protein. The top ten hold 7.7% of the sample, which has about 22,000 distinct CDR3 sequences, roughly 3% seen once. These receptors have no identified antigens. The time point was: sample taken at primary tumor resection. The sample consisted of lung tumor tissue, taken at surgery. These receptors were taken from a male donor with early-stage non-small cell lung cancer.

In its sample, this clonotype was seen many times. This chain connects TRBV29-1 to TRBJ2-1, with D possibly being TRBD2 (5 bases). Germline V gene data show CDR1 as SQVTM and CDR2 as ANQGSEA. The CDR3 has 14 residues. V was shortened by 3 bases and J by 7 bases, with 16 bases between the two germline ends. This CDR3 is CSVDLALAWNEQFF. The CDR3 DNA sequence: TGCAGCGTTGATCTTGCGCTAGCTTGGAATGAGCAGTTCTTC.

The sample holds many counts of this clonotype. The chain employs TRBV20-1 and TRBJ2-7, with 11 positions matching TRBD1. J was trimmed by 7 bases and V by 5 bases; bases with no gene match: 7. The CDR3 is 13 residues long. The germline gives CDR1 DFQATT, CDR2 SNEGSKA (reference sequence). CDR3 sequence: CSALGQGAEEQYF. The CDR3 DNA reads TGCAGTGCTCTCGGACAGGGGGCAGAGGAGCAGTACTTC.

This clonotype was counted ten times or more. The V call is TRBV30, the J call TRBJ2-5, with no clear D. Germline V lookup: CDR1 GTSNPN, CDR2 SVGIG (reference sequence). This CDR3 has 12 amino acids. V was cut by 2 bases and J by 3 bases, with 7 bases left in between. Here the CDR3 reads CAWSLFEETQYF. CDR3 DNA sequence: TGTGCCTGGAGTCTTTTCGAAGAGACCCAGTACTTC.

In its sample, this clonotype was seen many times. The genes are TRBV11-3 and TRBJ2-2; D might be TRBD2 (6 bases). This CDR3 has 17 residues. Germline assignment: CDR1 SGHNT and CDR2 YENEEA. V was cut by 1 base and J by 8 bases, with 20 bases left in between. In DNA, the CDR3 is TGTGCCAGCAGCTTAGCCGGTAGCGTCCGGGAGCCGGGGGAGCTGTTTTTT. Protein: CASSLAGSVREPGELFF.

This clonotype was found many times. This chain links TRBV6-6 with TRBJ2-5, with D maybe TRBD2 (6 bases). Trimming removed 5 bases at V and 5 bases at J, with 15 bases between. This CDR3 contains 14 residues. Germline loops: CDR1 MNHNY, CDR2 SVGAGI (reference sequence). The CDR3 DNA follows: TGTGCCAGCAGTCTCCCGCGGGATGGGGAGACCCAGTACTTC. It translates to CASSLPRDGETQYF.

This clonotype appeared many times. V usage is TRBV27 and J usage is TRBJ2-7; 9 bases agree with TRBD2. This CDR3 spans 15 amino acids. V gave up 0 bases and J gave up 6 bases; unmatched junction bases: 6. Germline V gene lookup returns CDR1 MNHEY and CDR2 SMNVEV (reference sequence). CDR3 sequence: CASSLSWTSASEQYF. The CDR3, as DNA: TGTGCCAGCAGTTTATCTTGGACTAGCGCATCCGAGCAGTACTTC.

This clonotype has ten or more counts. The V call is TRBV5-4, the J call TRBJ2-3; 9 bases are a match to TRBD2. CDR1 and CDR2 from the germline V gene are SGHNT and YYREEE (reference sequence). The length of the CDR3 is 14 residues. With 3 bases clipped from V and 4 bases from J, the junction kept 3 bases outside the gene matches. The CDR3 reads CASSSRLAADTQYF. The DNA of the CDR3 is TGTGCCAGCAGCTCGCGACTAGCGGCAGATACGCAGTATTTT.

This clonotype came up many times. The chain uses TRBV25-1 and TRBJ1-1, with D maybe TRBD1 (6 bases). CDR3 length equals 15 residues. The V and J ends lost 2 bases and 3 bases respectively, with 13 bases between them. Germline V gene sequence: CDR1 MGHDK, CDR2 SYGVNS. CDR3 loop: CASSEGSTGHTEAFF. As DNA, the CDR3 is TGTGCCAGCAGTGAAGGGTCGACAGGCCACACTGAAGCTTTCTTT.

This clonotype showed up many times. The V call is TRBV10-3, the J call TRBJ1-5, with D perhaps matching TRBD1 (6 bases). CDR1 is ENHRY and CDR2 is SYGVKD in the germline V gene. CDR3 length: 15 residues. Deletions cut 6 bases from V and 1 base from J, with 13 bases between. The CDR3: CAISPQGPSNQPQHF. CDR3 sequence (DNA): TGTGCCATCAGCCCACAGGGACCCAGCAATCAGCCCCAGCATTTT.

This clonotype came up many times. The rearrangement uses TRBV6-2 or TRBV6-3 and TRBJ2-7; 8 positions match TRBD1. Germline-derived CDR1 and CDR2 are MNHEY and SVGEGT. The CDR3 consists of 15 residues. The ends lost 4 bases at V and 1 base at J; junction bases unmatched: 6. CDR3 region: CASSSLQGASYEQYF. Here the CDR3 DNA reads TGTGCCAGCAGTTCTCTTCAGGGGGCGTCCTACGAGCAGTACTTC.

This clonotype was detected ten times or more. V and J are TRBV18 and TRBJ1-1, with D unresolved. V shed 2 bases and J shed 0 bases, with 7 bases lying between them. This CDR3 contains 14 residues. Germline CDR1 and CDR2: KGHSH and LQKENI. The DNA for the CDR3 is TGTGCCAGCTCACCAGGGTTCATGAACACTGAAGCTTTCTTT. It is translated as CASSPGFMNTEAFF.

This clonotype was found many times. The J gene is TRBJ2-3, the V gene TRBV2; the D gene is possibly TRBD1 (6 bases). Germline assignment: CDR1 SNHLY and CDR2 FYNNEI. The CDR3 runs 13 residues. The germline V and J ends were trimmed by 6 bases and 3 bases, with 10 bases remaining between them. The CDR3 loop is CASRNGQTDTQYF. The CDR3 DNA is TGTGCCAGCAGGAACGGACAGACAGATACGCAGTATTTT.

There are many counts of this clonotype. The chain couples TRBV3-1 to TRBJ2-5; tentatively, D is TRBD2 (7 bases). Between the trimmed V and J ends, which lost 4 bases and 5 bases, there was a span of 14 bases. The CDR3 has 14 residues. The germline CDR1 and CDR2 sequences are LGHDT and YNNKEL (reference sequence). The CDR3 DNA sequence: TGTGCCAGCAGCCCTGGAGGGGGAGGGGAGACCCAGTACTTC. As protein: CASSPGGGGETQYF.

This clonotype has a count of ten or more. This rearrangement joins TRBV12-3 or TRBV12-4 to TRBJ2-1; 12 bases line up with TRBD2. CDR3 length: 15 amino acids. V shed 3 bases and J 3 bases; nucleotides not matched to a gene: 0. The CDR3, as DNA: TGTGCCAGCAGTTTGACTAGCGGGGGCTACAATGAGCAGTTCTTC. Translated: CASSLTSGGYNEQFF.